The 30 T cell receptor beta chains in this list originate from one sample, sequenced in a study of cytomegalovirus exposure and HLA in healthy donors. 13 Jbeta primers and 60 Vbeta primers were used for the PCR. The method was immunoSEQ multiplex PCR; TCRdb's version includes in-frame clones alone and lacks a portion of them. The sample contains about 120,000 clones, over 60% of which appear only once. Material: PBMCs. These receptors were collected from a man aged 25-40 years in good health and CMV-seropositive.

There are a few counts of this clone. The gene calls are TRBV5-6 and TRBJ1-5; no clear D. Germline-derived CDR1 and CDR2 are SGHDT and YYEEEE. Deletions cut 4 bases from V and 3 bases from J, with 14 bases between. The CDR3 sequence is 15 residues long. DNA of the CDR3: TGTGCCAGCAGCGCGGCGGGCGTGAACAATCAGCCCCAGCATTTT. Translating it yields CASSAAGVNNQPQHF.

The genes are TRBV6-6 and TRBJ1-1; D gene ambiguous. The CDR3 consists of 13 residues. Germline V gene data show CDR1 as MNHNY and CDR2 as SVGAGI (reference sequence). V lost 5 bases to trimming and J lost 1 base, with 8 bases between them. In nucleotides, the CDR3 is TGTGCCAGCAGTCGAGACAAGAACACTGAAGCTTTCTTT. It specifies CASSRDKNTEAFF.

About this clone itself: In the same sample, other DNA sequences code for this CDR3. The rearrangement joins TRBV11-2 to TRBJ1-3, with D perhaps matching TRBD1 (5 bases). Germline-derived CDR1 and CDR2 are SGHAT and FQNNGV. CDR3 length equals 15 residues. V gave up 5 bases and J gave up 4 bases, with 15 bases separating them. This CDR3 is CASSLGRGSGNTIYF. In DNA form, the CDR3 reads TGTGCCAGCAGCCTCGGTCGGGGGTCCGGAAACACCATATATTTT.

Within the sample, this clone is medium-sized (0.01 to 0.1%). V and J are TRBV6-5 and TRBJ2-7, with TRBD1 identical over 7 bases. Trimming took 8 bases from V and 2 from J; bases not matched to a gene: 6. CDR3 length equals 13 residues. Germline V CDR1 and CDR2: MNHEY, SVGAGI. CDR3 DNA sequence: TGTGCCAGCTTGGACAGGTTCACCTACGAGCAGTACTTC. Its translation is CASLDRFTYEQYF.

The rearrangement uses TRBV6-5 and TRBJ2-7; D not resolved. Trimming removed 9 bases from V and 3 bases from J, with 12 bases in between. CDR1 is MNHEY and CDR2 is SVGAGI in the germline V gene. The CDR3 covers 12 residues. This CDR3 is CASNTQNYEQYF. In DNA form, the CDR3 reads TGTGCCAGTAATACGCAGAACTACGAGCAGTACTTC.

This chain links TRBV25-1 with TRBJ1-2; D remains ambiguous. Per germline, CDR1 MGHDK and CDR2 SYGVNS. Trimming shortened V by 0 bases and J by 3 bases, and 11 bases separated the two germline ends. The CDR3 consists of 15 residues. CDR3 in amino acids: CASSEYMGGDYGYTF. The CDR3, as DNA: TGTGCCAGCAGTGAATATATGGGAGGCGACTATGGCTACACCTTC.

This clone has only a few counts. The rearrangement joins TRBV5-1 to TRBJ2-7; TRBD1 is a possible D gene (7 bases). The CDR3 is 15 residues long. Germline V gene data show CDR1 as SGHRS and CDR2 as YFSETQ. With 0 bases removed from V and 1 base from J, the gap between germline ends came to 11 bases. CDR3 sequence: CASSLEAGGSYEQYF. The CDR3, as DNA: TGCGCCAGCAGCTTGGAGGCAGGGGGGTCCTACGAGCAGTACTTC.

This clone was seen a handful of times. This CDR3 reads CASTGVSTDTQYF. CDR3 sequence (DNA): TGCGCCAGCACAGGGGTTAGCACAGATACGCAGTATTTT. This chain links TRBV5-1 with TRBJ2-3, with D possibly matching TRBD1 (6 bases). The V gene lost 6 bases and the J gene lost 0 bases, with 8 bases spanning the gap. Germline CDR1 is SGHRS and CDR2 is YFSETQ. This CDR3 contains 13 residues.

The chain employs TRBV4-1 and TRBJ2-4; 15 nucleotides match TRBD2. The trim removed 6 bases at V and 1 base at J, leaving 7 bases unmatched. The CDR3 sequence is 18 residues long. Germline-derived CDR1 and CDR2 are MGHRA and YSYEKL. The CDR3 bases are TGCGCCAGCAGGCGCGGACTAGCGGGGGGGCCGGCCAAAAACATTCAGTACTTC. This codes for CASRRGLAGGPAKNIQYF.

The sample holds a few counts of this clone. The CDR3 protein is CASSPGLTSANYGYTF. The CDR3 region has the DNA TGTGCCAGCAGCCCAGGACTCACTTCAGCTAACTATGGCTACACCTTC. The chain joins TRBV25-1 to TRBJ1-2; D unresolved. Germline CDR1 is MGHDK and CDR2 is SYGVNS. CDR3 length: 16 residues. Trimming shortened V by 6 bases and J by 0 bases, and 17 bases separated the two germline ends.

The chain joins TRBV5-4 to TRBJ2-3; D uncertain. V dropped 3 bases and J dropped 4 bases, with 9 bases sitting between them. Germline CDR1 and CDR2: SGHNT and YYREEE (reference sequence). This CDR3 spans 13 amino acids. The CDR3 region has the DNA TGTGCCAGCAGCTCAACCAGTCCAGATACGCAGTATTTT. Encoded protein: CASSSTSPDTQYF. The entire variable domain, with the rest obtained from reference TRBV5-4 and TRBJ2-3, is as follows: ETGVTQSPTHLIKTRGQQVTLRCSSQSGHNTVSWYQQALGQGPQFIFQYYREEENGRGNFPPRFSGLQFPNYSSELNVNALELDDSALYLCASSSTSPDTQYFGPGTRLTVL.

The chain is built from TRBV29-1 and TRBJ2-1, with 9 bases matching TRBD1. The CDR3 sequence is 14 residues long. The ends lost 5 bases at V and 5 bases at J; junction bases unmatched: 7. Germline V gene lookup returns CDR1 SQVTM and CDR2 ANQGSEA. The CDR3 DNA reads as TGCAGCGTTTTAATCGGGACAGGGAACAATGAGCAGTTCTTC. Translating gives CSVLIGTGNNEQFF.

This chain links TRBV4-3 with TRBJ2-1; 9 bases line up with TRBD1. Looked up from germline, CDR1 is LGHNA and CDR2 is YSLEER. The length of the CDR3 is 17 residues. The J segment lost 1 base and the V segment lost 6 bases, leaving 10 bases of the junction unmatched. CDR3 region: CASSLGAGTGSYNEQFF. In DNA, the CDR3 is TGCGCCAGCAGTCTGGGGGCCGGGACAGGGTCCTACAATGAGCAGTTCTTC.

The rearrangement uses TRBV30 and TRBJ2-1; possibly TRBD2 for D (6 bases). Germline values: CDR1 GTSNPN, CDR2 SVGIG (reference sequence). The CDR3 runs 14 residues. V was cut by 5 bases and J by 4 bases, with 15 bases left in between. CDR3: CAWQTGGAYNEQFF. The CDR3 region has the DNA TGTGCCTGGCAGACTGGCGGGGCTTACAATGAGCAGTTCTTC.

The chain carries TRBV4-2 and TRBJ1-4; D uncertain. The CDR3 is 15 residues long. CDR1 and CDR2 from the germline V gene are LGHNA and YNFKEQ. Trimming cost V 0 bases and J 6 bases, with 11 bases left between them. CDR3 residues: CASSQELHLHEKLFF. Written as DNA, the CDR3 is TGTGCCAGCAGCCAAGAACTGCATCTCCATGAAAAACTGTTTTTT.

The V and J genes are TRBV5-1 and TRBJ2-7, with 8 bases fitting TRBD1. This CDR3 contains 15 residues. V was pared by 0 bases and J by 4 bases, with 6 bases of the junction left unmatched. The germline V gene has CDR1 SGHRS and CDR2 YFSETQ. The DNA of the CDR3 is TGCGCCAGCAGCTTGGAGGCAGGGGGCGCGTACGAGCAGTACTTC. This translates into CASSLEAGGAYEQYF.

The rearrangement links TRBV2 to TRBJ1-5; 7 positions match TRBD1. The J segment lost 1 base and the V segment lost 5 bases, leaving 8 bases of the junction unmatched. The CDR3 loop spans 16 amino acids. Germline assignment: CDR1 SNHLY and CDR2 FYNNEI. The CDR3, as DNA: TGTGCCAGCAGTCGCACAGGGGACAACAGCAATCAGCCCCAGCATTTT. Translated, it gives CASSRTGDNSNQPQHF.

The rearrangement links TRBV5-1 to TRBJ2-1; 10 bases agree with TRBD1. From germline, CDR1 is SGHRS and CDR2 YFSETQ. The ends lost 4 bases at V and 0 bases at J; junction bases unmatched: 10. The CDR3 has 18 amino acids. The CDR3 region is CASSVRDRGSSSYNEQFF. The CDR3 nucleotides read TGCGCCAGCAGCGTCCGGGACAGGGGTTCGAGCTCCTACAATGAGCAGTTCTTC.

This chain uses TRBV28 with TRBJ2-2, with 11 bases matching TRBD2. V shed 6 bases and J 6 bases; nucleotides not matched to a gene: 9. CDR1 and CDR2 (germline): MDHEN, SYDVKM. The CDR3 spans 16 residues. The CDR3 protein is CASSPRGLAGAGELFF. The CDR3 coding sequence is TGTGCCAGCAGCCCTCGTGGACTAGCGGGCGCCGGGGAGCTGTTTTTT.

This sequence joins TRBV7-6 and TRBJ2-7, with a tentative D call TRBD1 (5 bases). The germline CDR1 and CDR2 sequences are SGHVS and FNYEAQ. The CDR3 has 11 residues. V lost 5 bases and J 6 bases, leaving 8 bases between the germline ends. The CDR3 DNA reads TGTGCCAGCAGCCAGGGCCGCGAGCAGTACTTC. Amino acid sequence: CASSQGREQYF.

The chain combines TRBV2 with TRBJ2-2; 9 positions match TRBD1. V was clipped by 6 bases and J by 5 bases; unmatched bases: 10. CDR3 length: 16 amino acids. The germline CDR1 and CDR2 sequences are SNHLY and FYNNEI. The DNA for the CDR3 is TGTGCCAGCAGGAACGGGGCACAGGGGGCTACCGGGGAGCTGTTTTTT. Encoded protein: CASRNGAQGATGELFF.

This chain joins TRBV27 and TRBJ1-5; 12 bases agree with TRBD1. Germline V gene data show CDR1 as MNHEY and CDR2 as SMNVEV (reference sequence). The length of the CDR3 is 16 residues. The V and J ends lost 6 bases and 6 bases, in that order; junction bases with no gene match: 9. The CDR3 DNA follows: TGTGCCAGCAGACCGCTCGGGACAGGGGGCACTCAGCCCCAGCATTTT. Protein sequence: CASRPLGTGGTQPQHF.

The rearrangement joins TRBV5-1 to TRBJ2-3; TRBD1 might be the D (5 bases). Trimming cost V 0 bases and J 0 bases, with 11 bases left between them. Germline-derived CDR1 and CDR2 are SGHRS and YFSETQ. The CDR3 is made up of 16 amino acids. The CDR3 DNA reads TGCGCCAGCAGCTTGGGTCAGGGCCTGAGCACAGATACGCAGTATTTT. It codes for CASSLGQGLSTDTQYF.

In its sample, this clone was seen once. The rearrangement links TRBV7-9 to TRBJ1-6; D gene uncertain. Trimming stripped 5 bases from V and 0 bases from J, with 8 bases between. The CDR3 length is 15 residues. Germline V gives CDR1 SEHNR, CDR2 FQNEAQ (reference sequence). The CDR3 coding sequence is TGTGCCAGCAGCCCACAAAGCTCCTATAATTCACCCCTCCACTTT. Translated: CASSPQSSYNSPLHF.

This clone was picked up a small number of times. The chain combines TRBV10-3 with TRBJ2-1, with 11 bases matching TRBD1. The germline gives CDR1 ENHRY, CDR2 SYGVKD. V lost 6 bases, J lost 5 bases, and 6 bases stayed unmatched. The CDR3 has 15 residues. CDR3 nucleotide sequence: TGTGCCATCAGCCCGGGACAGGGGGACCACAATGAGCAGTTCTTC. Its protein is CAISPGQGDHNEQFF.

The chain carries TRBV10-3 and TRBJ2-2; 8 positions agree with TRBD2. Germline V gene data show CDR1 as ENHRY and CDR2 as SYGVKD. The CDR3 extends over 16 amino acids. The V gene end was trimmed by 2 bases and the J gene end by 0 bases; junction bases not matched to a gene: 2. The DNA of the CDR3 is TGTGCCATCAGTGAGCGCGGGGGGACGAACACCGGGGAGCTGTTTTTT. It codes for CAISERGGTNTGELFF.

The CDR3 sequence: CASRSSSYNSPLHF. CDR3 bases: TGTGCCAGCAGATCGAGCTCCTATAATTCACCCCTCCACTTT. The chain carries TRBV2 and TRBJ1-6; D gene ambiguous. V lost 6 bases and J lost 0, with 6 bases in between. Germline CDR1 is SNHLY and CDR2 is FYNNEI. The CDR3 runs to 14 residues.

CDR3 coding DNA: TGTGCCAGTAGCCGTAGCGGGGGGGCCCCGGATGAGCAGTTCTTC. It specifies CASSRSGGAPDEQFF. V usage is TRBV19 and J usage is TRBJ2-1; 11 nucleotides agree with TRBD2. In germline, CDR1 is LNHDA, CDR2 SQIVND (reference sequence). V lost 6 bases and J lost 8; bases outside the gene matches: 9. The CDR3 spans 15 residues.

CDR3 in DNA: TGTGCCAGCAGTTTAGGGCAGTATGAAAAACTGTTTTTT. Encoded protein: CASSLGQYEKLFF. The chain links TRBV28 to TRBJ1-4; D gene unclear. Germline CDR1 and CDR2: MDHEN and SYDVKM. V lost 2 bases and J lost 6, with 7 bases in between. This CDR3 is built from 13 residues.

The chain carries TRBV27 and TRBJ1-6, with D perhaps TRBD1 (6 bases). This CDR3 region has 16 residues. Germline V gene lookup returns CDR1 MNHEY and CDR2 SMNVEV (reference sequence). V was trimmed by 5 bases and J by 6 bases, leaving 17 bases between them. CDR3 sequence: CASSTRLQGTNSPLHF. As DNA, the CDR3 is TGTGCCAGCAGTACCCGGTTACAGGGAACTAATTCACCCCTCCACTTT.